The 5 T cell receptor beta chains listed next were all sequenced from one sample in a study of blood T cell repertoires in COVID-19. This table comes from immunoSEQ multiplex PCR, and its TCRdb copy is limited to in-frame clones, with some not included. The sample carries around 300,000 clones, roughly 90% recorded once. Sequenced sample: peripheral blood. The source is a young woman with COVID-19, enrolled during active disease.

This chain joins TRBV10-2 and TRBJ2-3; 12 nucleotides align to TRBD2. Germline loops: CDR1 WSHSY, CDR2 SAAADI. The CDR3 is made up of 16 amino acids. The V segment lost 7 bases and the J segment 3 bases; nucleotides outside the gene matches: 8. The DNA for the CDR3 is TGCGCCAGCAATCGGAGGACTAGCGGGAATACAGATACGCAGTATTTT. Its protein product is CASNRRTSGNTDTQYF.

The chain is built from TRBV28 and TRBJ2-7, with TRBD2 matching 13 bases. The trim removed 7 bases at V and 3 bases at J, leaving 6 bases unmatched. The CDR3 consists of 15 residues. Per the germline V gene, CDR1 is MDHEN and CDR2 is SYDVKM. The chain's CDR3 is CASIIGTSGNYEQYF. Written as DNA, the CDR3 is TGTGCCAGCATCATTGGGACTAGCGGGAACTACGAGCAGTACTTC.

The chain has TRBV28 and TRBJ1-1; a possible D gene is TRBD1 (5 bases). Germline CDR1 reads MDHEN; CDR2 reads SYDVKM. This CDR3 is 15 amino acids long. The V end lost 6 bases, the J end lost 0 bases, and 14 bases lay between the germline ends. The CDR3 DNA reads as TGTGCCAGCAGAAGGGGCAGAAACATGAACACTGAAGCTTTCTTT. It yields the protein CASRRGRNMNTEAFF.

The J gene is TRBJ2-5, the V gene TRBV29-1, with D possibly TRBD1 on 6 matching bases. V was shortened by 4 bases and J by 2 bases, with 17 bases between the two germline ends. The germline V gene encodes CDR1 SQVTM and CDR2 ANQGSEA. CDR3 length: 15 residues. CDR3 sequence: CSVAIRGLGQETQYF. The CDR3 DNA sequence: TGCAGCGTTGCCATCAGGGGTTTGGGGCAAGAGACCCAGTACTTC.

The CDR3 DNA reads as TGTGCCAGCAGTGAAGCGTTCCAGGGACAGAACATTTTCTCTGGGGCCAACGTCCTGACTTTC. Its protein product is CASSEAFQGQNIFSGANVLTF. The chain joins TRBV6-1 to TRBJ2-6; TRBD1 matches at 7 bases. V gave up 0 bases and J gave up 0 bases; unmatched junction bases: 14. The germline gives CDR1 MNHNS, CDR2 SASEGT. The CDR3 runs 21 residues.